Here is one T cell receptor (beta chain) with its context. This entry belongs to a study of CD8 T cells in Susac syndrome. RNA, at about 0.45 to 1 ug, was reverse transcribed with random hexamers. TCRdb called the immunoSEQ multiplex PCR reads again in MiXCR, with one record for every CDR3 protein. The sample lists 200,000 to 300,000 distinct CDR3 sequences; around 95% were seen once. Sequenced material: CD4+ T cells from PBMCs. This TCR came from a human donor with multiple sclerosis.

CDR3 bases: TGTGCCACCAGTGATTCGAGGCAGCGCTATGGCTACACCTTC. Translated: CATSDSRQRYGYTF. The chain has TRBV24-1 and TRBJ1-2; D is ambiguous. The CDR3 length is 14 residues. The V and J ends lost 2 bases and 4 bases respectively, with 10 bases between them. Germline lookup yields CDR1 KGHDR and CDR2 SFDVKD.